This T cell receptor (beta chain) was captured by sequencing in a study of cytomegalovirus exposure and HLA in healthy donors. PCR primers comprised 60 Vbeta and 13 Jbeta primers. Clones were sequenced by immunoSEQ multiplex PCR, and TCRdb holds only the in-frame ones, with some missing. This sample's table reports approximately 100,000 clones. Study outcomes and limitations: Judged likely to be a sequencing artifact was a cluster of highly shared sequence variants. CMV serostatus was the sole immune exposure data available. Upon later analysis, TCR association rates were observed to vary by HLA locus, being highest for DRB1 and lowest for HLA-C.

Note on this clone: What it binds is unknown.

Germline V gene data show CDR1 as GTSNPN and CDR2 as SVGIG (reference sequence). Trimming removed 4 bases from V and 6 bases from J, with 16 bases in between. The CDR3 is 14 residues long. Source material: PBMCs. The chain links TRBV30 to TRBJ1-5; D is uncertain. The TCR comes from a man over 45 in good health and CMV-seropositive. CDR3 coding DNA: TGTGCCTGGACCACGATGGGAGGAGGTCAGCCCCAGCATTTT. Translation: CAWTTMGGGQPQHF.